This T cell receptor (beta chain) appears in the sequencing data of a study of control samples from healthy donors and cancer patients. Per the germline V gene, CDR1 is SGHKS and CDR2 is YYEKEE (reference sequence). The CDR3 contains 15 residues. V shed 3 bases and J 4 bases; nucleotides not matched to a gene: 8. Repertoires were generated with immunoSEQ multiplex PCR, while TCRdb's copy carries only in-frame clones and drops some. The repertoire holds 130,000 or so clones, with about 88% as singletons. The source of this sequence is a man aged 50 or older in good health. V gene TRBV5-5 combines with J gene TRBJ1-1, with TRBD1 matching 8 bases. Material: blood. The CDR3 nucleotides read TGTGCCAGCAGCTACGGAGGACAGGGAGGCACTGAAGCTTTCTTT. Its translation: CASSYGGQGGTEAFF.